The TCR beta chain under discussion was sequenced for a study of blood T cell repertoires in COVID-19. Study background: Collection of acute and convalescent COVID-19 samples took place in the United States, Italy and Spain. T cells, B-cell-depleted T cells, or PBMCs supplied cDNA or gDNA.

As originally analysed: Amplification of reference gene primers provided the estimated nucleated cell counts. Method: immunoSEQ multiplex PCR; TCRdb's copy keeps in-frame clones and lacks some. From that table come the V and J calls and clone size; the DNA was used to work out D and trimming. The sample carries under 13,000 clones, 70% to 90% recorded once. Sequenced: peripheral blood. This clonotype originated in a man in his thirties or forties with active or convalescent COVID-19.

The CDR3 nucleotides read TGCGCCAGCTCACCAGCGGGGGGGCTCGCAGATACGCAGTATTTT. This translates into CASSPAGGLADTQYF. The J gene is TRBJ2-3, the V gene TRBV10-1, with 10 bases lining up with TRBD2. Trimming cost V 8 bases and J 4 bases; bases outside gene matches: 9. Germline CDR1 reads WNHNN; CDR2 reads SYGVQD (reference sequence). The length of the CDR3 is 15 residues.